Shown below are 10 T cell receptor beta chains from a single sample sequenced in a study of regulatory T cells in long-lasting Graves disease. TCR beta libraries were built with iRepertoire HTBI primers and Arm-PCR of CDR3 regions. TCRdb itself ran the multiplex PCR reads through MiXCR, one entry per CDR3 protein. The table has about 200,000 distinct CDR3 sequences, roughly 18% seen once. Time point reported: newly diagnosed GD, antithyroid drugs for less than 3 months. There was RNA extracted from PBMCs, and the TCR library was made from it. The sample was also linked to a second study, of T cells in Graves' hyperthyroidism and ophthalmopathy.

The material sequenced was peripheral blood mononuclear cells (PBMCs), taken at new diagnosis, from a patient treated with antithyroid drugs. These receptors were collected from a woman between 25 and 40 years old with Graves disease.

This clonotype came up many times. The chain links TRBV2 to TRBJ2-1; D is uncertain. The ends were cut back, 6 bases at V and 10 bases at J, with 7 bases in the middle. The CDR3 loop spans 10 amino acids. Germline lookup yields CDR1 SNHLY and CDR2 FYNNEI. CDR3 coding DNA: TGTGCCAGCAGGGGGTTCGAGCAGTTCTTC. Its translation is CASRGFEQFF.

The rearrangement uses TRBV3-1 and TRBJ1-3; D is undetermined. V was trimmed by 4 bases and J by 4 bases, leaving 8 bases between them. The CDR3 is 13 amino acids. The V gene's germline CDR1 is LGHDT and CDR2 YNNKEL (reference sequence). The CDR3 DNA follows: TGTGCCAGCAGCCCCGACCCCGGAAACACCATATATTTT. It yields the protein CASSPDPGNTIYF.

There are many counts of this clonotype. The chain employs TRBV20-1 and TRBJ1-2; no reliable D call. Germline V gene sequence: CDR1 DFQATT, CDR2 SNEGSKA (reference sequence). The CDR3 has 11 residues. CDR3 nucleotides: TGCAATATTAGCCGGGCCTATGGCTACACCTTC. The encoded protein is CNISRAYGYTF.

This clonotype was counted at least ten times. The CDR3 reads CASSWDSLMRYNSPLHF. Written as DNA, the CDR3 is TGTGCCAGCAGCTGGGACAGTTTGATGCGTTATAATTCACCCCTCCACTTT. J is TRBJ1-6 and V is TRBV11-2; 7 bases align to TRBD1. The germline V gene encodes CDR1 SGHAT and CDR2 FQNNGV. The CDR3 is made up of 17 amino acids. Germline trimming cut 4 bases from V and 4 bases from J; bases unmatched to any gene: 10.

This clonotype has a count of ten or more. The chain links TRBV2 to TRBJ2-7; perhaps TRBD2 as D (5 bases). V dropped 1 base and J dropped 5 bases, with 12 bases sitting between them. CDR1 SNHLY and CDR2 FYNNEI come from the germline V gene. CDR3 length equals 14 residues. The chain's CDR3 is CASSEGTGSDEQYF. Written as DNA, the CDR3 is TGTGCCAGCAGTGAAGGGACGGGGTCGGACGAGCAGTACTTC. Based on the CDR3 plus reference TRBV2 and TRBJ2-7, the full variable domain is EPEVTQTPSHQVTQMGQEVILRCVPISNHLYFYWYRQILGQKVEFLVSFYNNEISEKSEIFDDQFSVERPDGSNFTLKIRSTKLEDSAMYFCASSEGTGSDEQYFGPGTRLTVT.

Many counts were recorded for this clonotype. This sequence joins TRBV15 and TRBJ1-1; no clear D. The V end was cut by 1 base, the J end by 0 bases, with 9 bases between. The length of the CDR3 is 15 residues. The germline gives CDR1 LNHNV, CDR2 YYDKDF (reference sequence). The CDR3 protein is CATSRGDPVNTEAFF. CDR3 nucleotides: TGTGCCACCAGCAGAGGGGATCCCGTGAACACTGAAGCTTTCTTT.

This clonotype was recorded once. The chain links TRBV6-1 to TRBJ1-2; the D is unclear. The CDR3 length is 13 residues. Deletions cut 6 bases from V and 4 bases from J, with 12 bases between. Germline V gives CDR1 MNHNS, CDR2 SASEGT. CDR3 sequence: CASSPPLGYGYTF. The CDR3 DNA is TGTGCCAGCAGCCCTCCTCTGGGCTATGGCTACACCTTC.

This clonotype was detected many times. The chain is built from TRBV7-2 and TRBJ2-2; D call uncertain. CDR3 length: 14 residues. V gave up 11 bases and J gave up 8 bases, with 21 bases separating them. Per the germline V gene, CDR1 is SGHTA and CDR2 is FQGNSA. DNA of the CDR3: TGTGCCGGCCGTCTGACCGCGGTCGGAGGGGAGCTGTTTTTT. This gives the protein CAGRLTAVGGELFF.

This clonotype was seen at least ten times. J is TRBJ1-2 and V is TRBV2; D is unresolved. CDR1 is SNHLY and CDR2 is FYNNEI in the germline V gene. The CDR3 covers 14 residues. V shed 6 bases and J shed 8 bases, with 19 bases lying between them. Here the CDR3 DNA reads TGTGCCAGCAGCCGAACGAGGGTATCTTGGGGCTACACCTTC. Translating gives CASSRTRVSWGYTF.

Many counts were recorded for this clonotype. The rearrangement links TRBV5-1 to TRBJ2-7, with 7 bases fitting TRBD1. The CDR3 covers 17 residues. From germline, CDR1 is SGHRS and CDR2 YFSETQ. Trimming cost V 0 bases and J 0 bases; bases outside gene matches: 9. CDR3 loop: CASSLAKLDRDSYEQYF. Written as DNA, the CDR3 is TGCGCCAGCAGCTTGGCGAAACTTGACAGGGACTCCTACGAGCAGTACTTC.